These 24 T cell receptor beta chains were sequenced from one sample in a study of blood T cell repertoires in COVID-19 (dated by TCRdb to 2018 to 2020). Library preparation employed the immunoSEQ multiplex PCR assay. As stored in TCRdb, this immuneACCESS dataset retains in-frame rearrangements with V and J assigned. A fraction of the clones does not appear; measured against another copy, unresolved V genes explain less than half of the discrepancy, and the remainder lacks a known reason. The sample includes about 380,000 clones, with around 87% observed a single time. The leading ten clones occupy 1% to 1.5% of the sample. The source material was PBMCs or T cells enriched from blood (not recorded which). The origin of the receptors is a man younger than 45 who had recovered from COVID-19.

This clone was seen more than once but under ten times. The chain combines TRBV6-5 with TRBJ1-1; 7 bases align to TRBD1. With V trimmed by 7 bases and J by 5 bases, 7 bases remained unmatched. CDR1 is MNHEY, CDR2 SVGAGI, per germline. The CDR3 spans 13 residues. Here the CDR3 reads CASKRQGRTEAFF. CDR3 sequence (DNA): TGTGCCAGCAAACGACAGGGACGGACTGAAGCTTTCTTT.

V and J are TRBV6-5 and TRBJ1-6; D is unclear. Trimming left V 4 bases short and J 7 bases short, with 5 bases between. The CDR3 runs to 12 residues. Germline assignment: CDR1 MNHEY and CDR2 SVGAGI. The CDR3 region is CASSSENSPLHF. CDR3 DNA sequence: TGTGCCAGCAGTTCAGAAAATTCACCCCTCCACTTT.

The chain employs TRBV6-5 and TRBJ2-1; no clear D. Germline V CDR1 and CDR2: MNHEY, SVGAGI. Trimming took 0 bases from V and 0 from J, leaving 9 bases between them. CDR3 length: 16 amino acids. The CDR3 loop reads CASSYSPINSYNEQFF. DNA of the CDR3: TGTGCCAGCAGTTACTCGCCTATAAACTCCTACAATGAGCAGTTCTTC.

The J gene is TRBJ1-6, the V gene TRBV5-5; tentative D call: TRBD1 (5 bases). Germline V gives CDR1 SGHKS, CDR2 YYEKEE (reference sequence). CDR3 size: 16 residues. Trimming took off 0 bases at V and 7 bases at J, with 14 bases between the two ends. The CDR3 bases are TGTGCCAGCAGCTTGGATCCAGGGCTCGTGAATTCACCCCTCCACTTT. Protein product: CASSLDPGLVNSPLHF.

The genes are TRBV7-9 and TRBJ2-7; TRBD1 matches at 8 bases. Per the germline V gene, CDR1 is SEHNR and CDR2 is FQNEAQ (reference sequence). CDR3 length: 14 amino acids. J gave up 6 bases and V 5 bases, and 9 bases lay outside the gene matches. The CDR3 nucleotides are TGTGCCAGCAGCCCTGACAGGGGTTCCCTCGAGCAGTACTTC. Amino acids: CASSPDRGSLEQYF.

This clone has a single count. The chain uses TRBV19 and TRBJ1-4; the match to TRBD1 covers 10 bases. The germline gives CDR1 LNHDA, CDR2 SQIVND (reference sequence). J gave up 3 bases and V 6 bases, and 10 bases lay outside the gene matches. This CDR3 spans 17 amino acids. CDR3 nucleotides: TGTGCCAGTAGCCCTCTGGGACAGGGGACCCCTAATGAAAAACTGTTTTTT. Its protein product is CASSPLGQGTPNEKLFF.

Remarks on this clone: At the DNA level, this CDR3 is encoded by other sequences in the same sample as well. Here the CDR3 DNA reads TGTGCCATCAGTGATAGCGGGGGGCTCTACGAGCAGTACTTC. Its translation is CAISDSGGLYEQYF. The rearrangement links TRBV10-3 to TRBJ2-7; 10 bases align to TRBD2. The CDR3 has 14 amino acids. Germline CDR1 reads ENHRY; CDR2 reads SYGVKD. Trimming took 3 bases from V and 3 from J; bases not matched to a gene: 2.

This clone showed up just a few times. The rearrangement uses TRBV12-3 or TRBV12-4 and TRBJ2-7, with 11 nucleotides matching TRBD2. This CDR3 has 13 amino acids. J gave up 7 bases and V 7 bases, and 6 bases lay outside the gene matches. The CDR3 sequence is CASTTSGGREQYF. The CDR3 coding sequence is TGTGCCAGCACCACTAGCGGGGGCCGGGAGCAGTACTTC.

The chain employs TRBV6-4 and TRBJ1-5; TRBD1 agrees at 8 bases. Trimming at V came to 3 bases and at J to 8 bases, leaving 6 bases not matched to a gene. Germline-derived CDR1 and CDR2 are MRHNA and SNTAGT. This CDR3 spans 14 amino acids. The CDR3 loop reads CASSESGGREPQHF. In DNA form, the CDR3 reads TGTGCCAGCAGTGAATCAGGGGGCCGGGAGCCCCAGCATTTT.

The gene calls are TRBV12-3 or TRBV12-4 and TRBJ1-1, with unresolved D. V was shortened by 3 bases and J by 5 bases, with 10 bases between the two germline ends. This CDR3 contains 13 residues. CDR3 in DNA: TGTGCCAGCAGTTTGGAGGGCGGAACTGAAGCTTTCTTT. It translates to CASSLEGGTEAFF.

The chain employs TRBV3-1 (or the pseudogene TRBV3-2) and TRBJ1-4, with D hard to call. From germline, CDR1 is LGHDT and CDR2 YNNKEL (reference sequence). The germline V and J ends were trimmed by 6 bases and 8 bases, with 19 bases remaining between them. CDR3 length equals 15 residues. CDR3 loop: CASRTLEGIGEKLFF. The DNA for the CDR3 is TGTGCCAGCAGAACCCTCGAGGGAATTGGAGAAAAACTGTTTTTT.

As DNA, the CDR3 is TGCGCCAGCAGCCAAGATCCGGGACAAATTTACGAGCAGTACTTC. Translated: CASSQDPGQIYEQYF. V gene TRBV4-1 combines with J gene TRBJ2-7, with TRBD1 as a possible D gene (6 bases). The CDR3 sequence is 15 residues long. Between the trimmed V and J ends, which lost 0 bases and 4 bases, there was a span of 13 bases. Germline V gene sequence: CDR1 MGHRA, CDR2 YSYEKL.

This chain links TRBV12-5 with TRBJ2-7; 9 nucleotides line up with TRBD1. With 6 bases clipped from V and 4 bases from J, the junction kept 16 bases outside the gene matches. Looked up from germline, CDR1 is LGHNT and CDR2 is FRNRAP. This CDR3 is 17 amino acids long. The CDR3 loop reads CASGPTPGQGRGYEQYF. CDR3 sequence (DNA): TGTGCTAGTGGCCCGACCCCTGGACAGGGGCGAGGGTACGAGCAGTACTTC.

This clone was counted once. The V gene is TRBV6-4, the J gene TRBJ2-2; D perhaps matches TRBD1 (6 bases). Germline CDR1 reads MRHNA; CDR2 reads SNTAGT. Trimming removed 2 bases from V and 6 bases from J, with 10 bases in between. This CDR3 contains 14 residues. The CDR3, as DNA: TGTGCCAGCAGTGACACAGGGTATCCCGGGGAGCTGTTTTTT. Translation: CASSDTGYPGELFF.

The chain couples TRBV5-1 to TRBJ2-3; D gene ambiguous. Germline CDR1 reads SGHRS; CDR2 reads YFSETQ. The CDR3 is made up of 16 amino acids. V shed 5 bases and J shed 0 bases, with 16 bases lying between them. CDR3: CASRYRPETSTDTQYF. The CDR3 DNA follows: TGCGCCAGCAGGTACCGGCCAGAGACTAGCACAGATACGCAGTATTTT.

V gene TRBV7-2 combines with J gene TRBJ1-1; weak D call: TRBD1 (6 bases). CDR1 is SGHTA and CDR2 is FQGNSA in the germline V gene. Trimming stripped 3 bases from V and 8 bases from J, with 13 bases between. This CDR3 region has 13 residues. CDR3 amino acids: CASSFSPGQEAFF. CDR3 DNA sequence: TGTGCCAGCAGCTTCTCCCCGGGACAAGAAGCTTTCTTT.

There are many counts of this clone. This chain links TRBV2 with TRBJ1-5; 11 nucleotides match TRBD1. This CDR3 is 15 amino acids long. Germline V gene sequence: CDR1 SNHLY, CDR2 FYNNEI. With V trimmed by 6 bases and J by 9 bases, 10 bases remained unmatched. The CDR3 nucleotides are TGTGCCAGCAGCGTTGGGACAGGGGGGTTGGTGCCCCAGCATTTT. Protein: CASSVGTGGLVPQHF.

This chain uses TRBV5-8 with TRBJ1-6; TRBD1 matches 7 bases. The CDR3 totals 15 residues. Germline CDR1 and CDR2: SGHTS and YDEGEE. V was clipped by 4 bases and J by 8 bases; unmatched bases: 9. As DNA, the CDR3 is TGTGCCAGCAGCGGGACAACAGGGGTTTATTCACCCCTCCACTTT. Encoded protein: CASSGTTGVYSPLHF.

The J gene is TRBJ1-4, the V gene TRBV25-1, with 7 bases fitting TRBD1. The CDR3 consists of 17 residues. Germline V lookup: CDR1 MGHDK, CDR2 SYGVNS. With 0 bases clipped from V and 5 bases from J, the junction kept 9 bases outside the gene matches. CDR3 amino acids: CASSEYRGTVRNEKLFF. DNA of the CDR3: TGTGCCAGCAGTGAATACCGTGGGACAGTCAGGAATGAAAAACTGTTTTTT. The full variable domain, its missing parts supplied by reference TRBV25-1 and TRBJ1-4, is EADIYQTPRYLVIGTGKKITLECSQTMGHDKMYWYQQDPGMELHLIHYSYGVNSTEKGDLSSESTVSRIRTEHFPLTLESARPSHTSQYLCASSEYRGTVRNEKLFFGSGTQLSVL.

This clone was recorded once. The CDR3 spells CASSRAHLQETQYF. The CDR3, as DNA: TGTGCCAGCAGCCGGGCGCACCTTCAAGAGACCCAGTACTTC. The chain links TRBV3-1 (or the pseudogene TRBV3-2) to TRBJ2-5; D call uncertain. The ends were cut back, 4 bases at V and 2 bases at J, with 11 bases in the middle. Germline V gives CDR1 LGHDT, CDR2 YNNKEL (reference sequence). This CDR3 spans 14 amino acids.

The gene calls are TRBV2 and TRBJ2-1, with 11 bases matching TRBD2. The CDR3 is made up of 14 amino acids. In germline, CDR1 is SNHLY, CDR2 FYNNEI. V lost 7 bases and J lost 8; bases outside the gene matches: 7. CDR3 sequence (DNA): TGTGCCAGCACCAGTAGCGGGGGGGTTGATGAGCAGTTCTTC. Translation gives CASTSSGGVDEQFF.

The chain combines TRBV5-1 with TRBJ1-2; tentatively, D is TRBD1 (5 bases). Trimming took 1 base from V and 5 from J, leaving 15 bases between them. The CDR3 runs to 15 residues. Germline CDR1 and CDR2: SGHRS and YFSETQ. The CDR3 sequence is CASSLLSDSQYGYTF. As DNA, the CDR3 is TGCGCCAGCAGCTTGCTCTCCGACAGTCAATATGGCTACACCTTC.

The rearrangement uses TRBV7-3 and TRBJ2-5; 9 bases match TRBD1. V shed 2 bases, J shed 5 bases, and the junction held 3 bases outside the gene matches. The CDR3 totals 14 residues. Germline CDR1 and CDR2: SGHTA and FQGTGA. The CDR3 DNA is TGTGCCAGCAGCTTAGGGACAGGGTCCGAGACCCAGTACTTC. Protein product: CASSLGTGSETQYF.

This chain connects TRBV2 to TRBJ2-2; D is ambiguous. CDR1 is SNHLY, CDR2 FYNNEI, per germline. V was pared by 3 bases and J by 7 bases, with 3 bases between. The CDR3 sequence is 11 residues long. For the CDR3, the DNA is TGTGCCAGCAGTGACCGCGGGGAGCTGTTTTTT. This encodes CASSDRGELFF.